Listed here are 13 T cell receptor beta chains from one sample, sequenced in a study of T cell clonotyping in hematopoietic cell transplantation. Generated by immunoSEQ multiplex PCR, the TCRdb table keeps only in-frame clones and is missing some. The table has several thousand clones, over 60% seen once. This material consisted of PBMCs, taken 180 days after allogeneic stem cell transplant. The receptors here all came from a male patient between 40 and 49 years old who had an allogeneic stem cell transplant from a related donor, so the T cells may come from the graft donor. Some clones in this sample may be carry-over from other donors' samples.

The rearrangement links TRBV30 to TRBJ1-2, with 12 bases lining up with TRBD1. The junction had 7 bases not matched to a gene; V was cut back by 7 bases and J by 4 bases. The CDR3 length is 14 residues. The germline gives CDR1 GTSNPN, CDR2 SVGIG (reference sequence). In DNA, the CDR3 is TGTGCCTCAAGGGACAGGGGGCGCGTCTATGGCTACACCTTC. Its protein product is CASRDRGRVYGYTF.

The chain couples TRBV7-6 to TRBJ1-1; D might be TRBD1 (5 bases). The CDR3 sequence is 14 residues long. The germline gives CDR1 SGHVS, CDR2 FNYEAQ. The V and J ends lost 1 base and 7 bases respectively, with 13 bases between them. As DNA, the CDR3 is TGTGCCAGCAGCTTAGTCCGGGGGATGGGTGAAGCTTTCTTT. Protein product: CASSLVRGMGEAFF. Drawing the rest from reference TRBV7-6 and TRBJ1-1, the complete variable domain is GAGVSQSPRYKVTKRGQDVALRCDPISGHVSLYWYRQALGQGPEFLTYFNYEAQQDKSGLPNDRFSAERPEGSISTLTIQRTEQRDSAMYRCASSLVRGMGEAFFGQGTRLTVV.

The V gene is TRBV19, the J gene TRBJ1-5; perhaps TRBD1 as D (6 bases). The CDR3 is 14 residues long. Trimming left V 3 bases short and J 2 bases short, with 8 bases between. Per germline, CDR1 LNHDA and CDR2 SQIVND (reference sequence). CDR3 amino acids: CASSIWTGNQPQHF. CDR3 DNA: TGTGCCAGTAGTATTTGGACAGGCAATCAGCCCCAGCATTTT.

The CDR3 sequence is CASSPGTSGSSYNEQFF. CDR3 nucleotide sequence: TGTGCCAGCAGCCCCGGGACTAGCGGTAGCTCCTACAATGAGCAGTTCTTC. The genes are TRBV11-2 and TRBJ2-1, with 11 nucleotides matching TRBD2. CDR3 size: 17 residues. Trimming removed 5 bases from V and 0 bases from J; junction bases left unmatched: 6. CDR1 SGHAT and CDR2 FQNNGV come from the germline V gene.

As for this clone: A junction boundary mismatches the germline segment, possibly from a read error. The chain carries TRBV5-1 and TRBJ1-1; 7 bases are shared with TRBD1. Germline loops: CDR1 SGHRS, CDR2 YFSETQ. The CDR3 runs 15 residues. The CDR3: CASSWAGQQNSEAFF. The CDR3 region has the DNA TGCGCCAGCAGCTGGGCGGGACAGCAGAACTCTGAAGCTTTCTTT. Looking up the rest from reference TRBV5-1 and TRBJ1-1 gives the full variable domain: KAGVTQTPRYLIKTRGQQVTLSCSPISGHRSVSWYQQTPGQGLQFLFEYFSETQRNKGNFPGRFSGRQFSNSRSEMNVSTLELGDSALYLCASSWAGQQNSEAFFGQGTRLTVV.

The chain uses TRBV29-1 and TRBJ2-5; a weak D match, TRBD2 (8 bases). The CDR3 extends over 17 amino acids. Trimming shortened V by 6 bases and J by 5 bases, and 28 bases separated the two germline ends. Germline CDR1 and CDR2: SQVTM and ANQGSEA. The CDR3: CSVDGWARQGGGETQYF. The CDR3 nucleotides read TGCAGCGTCGATGGGTGGGCCCGACAGGGCGGGGGGGAGACCCAGTACTTC. Together with reference TRBV29-1 and TRBJ2-5, the CDR3 gives the full variable domain: SAVISQKPSRDICQRGTSLTIQCQVDSQVTMMFWYRQQPGQSLTLIATANQGSEATYESGFVIDKFPISRPNLTFSTLTVSNMSPEDSSIYLCSVDGWARQGGGETQYFGPGTRLLVL.

The J gene is TRBJ1-4, the V gene TRBV18; the D gene is possibly TRBD1 (5 bases). The CDR3 is 16 residues long. V lost 3 bases and J 4 bases, leaving 15 bases between the germline ends. Germline CDR1 and CDR2: KGHSH and LQKENI. CDR3 residues: CASSPPKGEDNEKLFF. The CDR3 DNA reads TGTGCCAGCTCACCGCCGAAAGGGGAGGATAATGAAAAACTGTTTTTT. The entire variable domain, with the rest obtained from reference TRBV18 and TRBJ1-4, is as follows: NAGVMQNPRHLVRRRGQEARLRCSPMKGHSHVYWYRQLPEEGLKFMVYLQKENIIDESGMPKERFSAEFPKEGPSILRIQQVVRGDSAAYFCASSPPKGEDNEKLFFGSGTQLSVL.

The chain has TRBV4-3 and TRBJ1-2; no clear D gene. Looked up from germline, CDR1 is LGHNA and CDR2 is YSLEER. The CDR3 is 14 amino acids. V was cut by 0 bases and J by 2 bases, with 7 bases left in between. The CDR3 sequence is CASSQDRMNYGYTF. The CDR3 region has the DNA TGCGCCAGCAGCCAAGATCGAATGAACTATGGCTACACCTTC.

V is TRBV7-2 and J is TRBJ1-4, with D perhaps matching TRBD1 (5 bases). V lost 4 bases and J 12 bases, leaving 12 bases between the germline ends. The CDR3 has 12 amino acids. The germline CDR1 and CDR2 sequences are SGHTA and FQGNSA. CDR3 nucleotide sequence: TGTGCCAGCAGCTCAAGGGACGGAGAACTGTTTTTT. This sequence encodes CASSSRDGELFF.

The rearrangement uses TRBV9 and TRBJ2-1; D gene ambiguous. Germline V gene data show CDR1 as SGDLS and CDR2 as YYNGEE. Trimming removed 0 bases at V and 0 bases at J, with 10 bases between. The CDR3 loop spans 16 amino acids. CDR3 bases: TGTGCCAGCAGCGTAGCTGTGGGGTTCTCCTACAATGAGCAGTTCTTC. Translating gives CASSVAVGFSYNEQFF.

The rearrangement links TRBV5-8 to TRBJ2-5; no clear D gene. V shed 2 bases and J shed 3 bases, with 8 bases lying between them. This CDR3 contains 13 residues. CDR1 and CDR2 (germline): SGHTS, YDEGEE. This CDR3 reads CASSFGPEETQYF. CDR3 nucleotides: TGTGCCAGCAGCTTCGGTCCCGAAGAGACCCAGTACTTC. Together with reference TRBV5-8 and TRBJ2-5, the CDR3 gives the full variable domain: EAGVTQSPTHLIKTRGQQATLRCSPISGHTSVYWYQQALGLGLQFLLWYDEGEERNRGNFPPRFSGRQFPNYSSELNVNALELEDSALYLCASSFGPEETQYFGPGTRLLVL.

The V gene is TRBV30, the J gene TRBJ2-7, with D uncertain. V was clipped by 4 bases and J by 2 bases, with 12 bases between them. Germline values: CDR1 GTSNPN, CDR2 SVGIG (reference sequence). This CDR3 region has 13 residues. CDR3 protein: CAWINPSPYEQYF. The CDR3 bases are TGTGCCTGGATAAATCCTTCGCCCTACGAGCAGTACTTC.

The V gene is TRBV4-3, the J gene TRBJ1-2, with a possible D match to TRBD1 (6 bases). Germline V gives CDR1 LGHNA, CDR2 YSLEER. Deletions cut 4 bases from V and 3 bases from J, with 18 bases between. The CDR3 sequence is 16 residues long. The CDR3 here is CASSPAWGGHYYGYTF. The CDR3 DNA sequence: TGCGCCAGCAGCCCGGCGTGGGGGGGGCATTACTATGGCTACACCTTC.